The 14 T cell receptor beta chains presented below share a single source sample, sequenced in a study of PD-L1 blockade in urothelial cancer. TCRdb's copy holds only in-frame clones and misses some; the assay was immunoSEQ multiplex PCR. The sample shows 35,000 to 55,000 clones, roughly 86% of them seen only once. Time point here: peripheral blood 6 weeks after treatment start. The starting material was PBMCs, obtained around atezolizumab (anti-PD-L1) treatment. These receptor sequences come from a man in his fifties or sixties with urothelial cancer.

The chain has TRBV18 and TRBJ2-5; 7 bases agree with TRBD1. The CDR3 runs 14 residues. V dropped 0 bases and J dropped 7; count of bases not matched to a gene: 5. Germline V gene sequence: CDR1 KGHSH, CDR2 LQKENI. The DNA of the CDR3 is TGTGCCAGCTCACCACCCGACAGGGCCGGGACCCAGTACTTC. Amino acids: CASSPPDRAGTQYF.

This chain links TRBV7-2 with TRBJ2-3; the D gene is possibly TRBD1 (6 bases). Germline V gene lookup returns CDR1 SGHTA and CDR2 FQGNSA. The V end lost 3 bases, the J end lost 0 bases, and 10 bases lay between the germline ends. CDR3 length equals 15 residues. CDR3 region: CASSFRGGSTDTQYF. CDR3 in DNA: TGTGCCAGCAGCTTTAGAGGGGGTAGCACAGATACGCAGTATTTT.

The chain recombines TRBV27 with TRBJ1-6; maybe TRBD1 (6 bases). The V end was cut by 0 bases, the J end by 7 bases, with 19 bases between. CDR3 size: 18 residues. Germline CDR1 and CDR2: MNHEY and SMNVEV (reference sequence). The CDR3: CASSLSIRGQIINSPLHF. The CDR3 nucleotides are TGTGCCAGCAGTTTATCGATTCGAGGACAGATTATAAATTCACCCCTCCACTTT.

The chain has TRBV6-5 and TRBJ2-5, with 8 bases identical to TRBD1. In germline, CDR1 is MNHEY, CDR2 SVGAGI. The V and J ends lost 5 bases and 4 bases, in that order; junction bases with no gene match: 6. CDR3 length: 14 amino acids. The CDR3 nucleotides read TGTGCCAGCAGTCGGACAGGGTTTGTAGAGACCCAGTACTTC. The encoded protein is CASSRTGFVETQYF.

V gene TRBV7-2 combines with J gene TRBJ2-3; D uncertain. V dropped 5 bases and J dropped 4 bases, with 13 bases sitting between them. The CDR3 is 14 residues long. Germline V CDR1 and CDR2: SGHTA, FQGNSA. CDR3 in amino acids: CASSPLHPADTQYF. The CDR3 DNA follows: TGTGCCAGCAGCCCACTGCATCCCGCAGATACGCAGTATTTT.

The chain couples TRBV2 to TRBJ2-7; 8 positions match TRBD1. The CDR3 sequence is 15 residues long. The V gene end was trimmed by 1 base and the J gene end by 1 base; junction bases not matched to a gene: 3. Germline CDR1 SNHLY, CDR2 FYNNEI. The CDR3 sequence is CASSEEQGVSYEQYF. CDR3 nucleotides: TGTGCCAGCAGTGAAGAACAGGGGGTTTCCTACGAGCAGTACTTC.

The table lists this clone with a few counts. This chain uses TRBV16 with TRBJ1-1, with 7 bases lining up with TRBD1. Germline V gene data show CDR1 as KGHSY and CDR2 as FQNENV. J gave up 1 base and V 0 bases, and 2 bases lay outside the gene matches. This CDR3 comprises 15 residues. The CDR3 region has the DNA TGTGCCAGCAGCCAATCCCGGACAGGGAACACTGAAGCTTTCTTT. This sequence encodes CASSQSRTGNTEAFF.

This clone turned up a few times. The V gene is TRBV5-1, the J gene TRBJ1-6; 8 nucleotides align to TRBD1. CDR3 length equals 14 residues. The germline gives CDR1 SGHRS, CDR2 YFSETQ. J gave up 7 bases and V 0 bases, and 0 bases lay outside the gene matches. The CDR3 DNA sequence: TGCGCCAGCAGCTTGGGACAGGGGAATTCACCCCTCCACTTT. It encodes CASSLGQGNSPLHF.

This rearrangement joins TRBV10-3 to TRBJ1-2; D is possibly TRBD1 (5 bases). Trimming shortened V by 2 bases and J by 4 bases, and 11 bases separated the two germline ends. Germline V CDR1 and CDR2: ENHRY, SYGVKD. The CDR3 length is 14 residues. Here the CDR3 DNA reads TGTGCCATCAGTGAGGACGGGGGGGGCTATGGCTACACCTTC. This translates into CAISEDGGGYGYTF.

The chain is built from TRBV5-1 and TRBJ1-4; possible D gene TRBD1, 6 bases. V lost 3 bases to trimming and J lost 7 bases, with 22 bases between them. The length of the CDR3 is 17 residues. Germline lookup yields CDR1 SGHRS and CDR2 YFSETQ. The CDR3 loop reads CASSWGPRSGNGEKLFF. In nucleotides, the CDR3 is TGCGCCAGCAGCTGGGGGCCACGGTCTGGGAATGGTGAAAAACTGTTTTTT.

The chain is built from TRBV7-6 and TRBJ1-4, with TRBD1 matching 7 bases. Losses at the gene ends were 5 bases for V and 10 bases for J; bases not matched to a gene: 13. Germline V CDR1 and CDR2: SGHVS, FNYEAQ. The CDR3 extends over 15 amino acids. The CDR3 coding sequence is TGTGCCAGCAGCGTGGGACAGAGCCCTGGGGCAAAACTGTTTTTT. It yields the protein CASSVGQSPGAKLFF.

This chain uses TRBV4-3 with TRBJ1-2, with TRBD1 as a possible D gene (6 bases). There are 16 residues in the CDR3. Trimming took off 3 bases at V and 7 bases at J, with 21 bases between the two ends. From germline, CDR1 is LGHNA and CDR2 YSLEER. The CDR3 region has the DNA TGCGCCAGCAGCCAGTCTATCCGGGACAAATTATCTGGCTACACCTTC. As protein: CASSQSIRDKLSGYTF.

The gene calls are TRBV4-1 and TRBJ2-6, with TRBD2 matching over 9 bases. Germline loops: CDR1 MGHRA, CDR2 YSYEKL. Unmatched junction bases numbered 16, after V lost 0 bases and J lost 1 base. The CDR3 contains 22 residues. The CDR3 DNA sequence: TGCGCCAGCAGCCAAGAGAGTCTAGCGGGGCTTTCCTTTTCATCTGGGGCCAACGTCCTGACTTTC. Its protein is CASSQESLAGLSFSSGANVLTF.

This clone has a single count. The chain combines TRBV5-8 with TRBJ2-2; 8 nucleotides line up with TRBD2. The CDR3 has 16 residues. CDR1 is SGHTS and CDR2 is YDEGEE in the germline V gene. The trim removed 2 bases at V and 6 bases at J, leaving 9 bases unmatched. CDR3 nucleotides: TGTGCCAGCAGCTTTTGGTCCGGGGGGGCCTCCGGGGAGCTGTTTTTT. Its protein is CASSFWSGGASGELFF.